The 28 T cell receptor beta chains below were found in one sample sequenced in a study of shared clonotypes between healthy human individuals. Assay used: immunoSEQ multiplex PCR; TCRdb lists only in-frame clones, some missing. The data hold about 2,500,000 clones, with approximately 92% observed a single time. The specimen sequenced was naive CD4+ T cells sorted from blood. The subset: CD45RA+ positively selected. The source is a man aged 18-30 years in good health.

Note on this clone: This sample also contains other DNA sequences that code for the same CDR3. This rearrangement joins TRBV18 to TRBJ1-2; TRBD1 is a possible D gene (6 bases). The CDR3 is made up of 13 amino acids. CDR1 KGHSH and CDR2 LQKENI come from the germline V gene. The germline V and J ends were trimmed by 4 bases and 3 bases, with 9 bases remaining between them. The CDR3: CASSQQGDYGYTF. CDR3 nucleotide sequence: TGTGCCAGCTCACAACAGGGCGACTATGGCTACACCTTC.

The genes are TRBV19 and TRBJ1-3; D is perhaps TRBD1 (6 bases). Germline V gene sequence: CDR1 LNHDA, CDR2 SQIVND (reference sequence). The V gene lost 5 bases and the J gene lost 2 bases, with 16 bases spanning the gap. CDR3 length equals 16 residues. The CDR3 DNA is TGTGCCAGTAGTCGTCTGCGACAGGAGGCTGGAAACACCATATATTTT. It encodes CASSRLRQEAGNTIYF. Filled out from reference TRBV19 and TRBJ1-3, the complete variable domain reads DGGITQSPKYLFRKEGQNVTLSCEQNLNHDAMYWYRQDPGQGLRLIYYSQIVNDFQKGDIAEGYSVSREKKESFPLTVTSAQKNPTAFYLCASSRLRQEAGNTIYFGEGSWLTVV.

The CDR3 reads CASSFYQGVQETQYF. CDR3 coding DNA: TGTGCCAGCAGCTTTTACCAGGGAGTCCAAGAGACCCAGTACTTC. The chain combines TRBV7-2 with TRBJ2-5; D may correspond to TRBD1 or TRBD2 (5 bases each). Germline CDR1 and CDR2: SGHTA and FQGNSA. Trimming removed 3 bases from V and 1 base from J, with 12 bases in between. There are 15 residues in the CDR3.

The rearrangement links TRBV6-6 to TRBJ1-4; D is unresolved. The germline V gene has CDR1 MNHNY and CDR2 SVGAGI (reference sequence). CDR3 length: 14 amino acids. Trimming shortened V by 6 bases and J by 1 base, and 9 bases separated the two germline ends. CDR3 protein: CASRRAGTNEKLFF. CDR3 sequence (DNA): TGTGCCAGCAGGAGGGCGGGAACTAATGAAAAACTGTTTTTT.

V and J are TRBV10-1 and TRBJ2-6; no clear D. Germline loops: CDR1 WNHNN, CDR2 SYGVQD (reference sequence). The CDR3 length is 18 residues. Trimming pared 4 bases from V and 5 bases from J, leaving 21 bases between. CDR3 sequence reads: CASSASSRAQSRANVLTF. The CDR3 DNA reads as TGCGCCAGCAGTGCTTCTTCAAGAGCACAAAGTCGGGCCAACGTCCTGACTTTC.

The CDR3 nucleotides are TGTGCCAGCAGCCCTTCCGCGACCACCACCGGGGAGCTGTTTTTT. Translating it yields CASSPSATTTGELFF. The genes are TRBV5-4 and TRBJ2-2, with D hard to call. V lost 4 bases to trimming and J lost 4 bases, with 14 bases between them. The CDR3 has 15 residues. Germline V gene data show CDR1 as SGHNT and CDR2 as YYREEE (reference sequence).

The CDR3 DNA reads as TGTGCCATCAGTGGGACAGCCCGGGATGGCTACACCTTC. Its protein product is CAISGTARDGYTF. The gene calls are TRBV10-3 and TRBJ1-2; D perhaps matches TRBD1 (6 bases). The CDR3 spans 13 residues. CDR1 ENHRY and CDR2 SYGVKD come from the germline V gene. V was pared by 4 bases and J by 6 bases, with 12 bases between.

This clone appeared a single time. CDR3 region: CASSLVGGGGNTIYF. CDR3 DNA sequence: TGTGCCAGCAGCTTGGTAGGGGGAGGCGGAAACACCATATATTTT. This chain links TRBV5-6 with TRBJ1-3, with D tentatively TRBD1 (6 bases). Trimming left V 0 bases short and J 4 bases short, with 11 bases between. This CDR3 has 15 residues. Germline-derived CDR1 and CDR2 are SGHDT and YYEEEE.

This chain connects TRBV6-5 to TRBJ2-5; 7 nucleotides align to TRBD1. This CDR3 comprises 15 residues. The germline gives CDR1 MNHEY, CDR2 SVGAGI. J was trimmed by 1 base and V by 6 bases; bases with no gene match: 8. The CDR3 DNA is TGTGCCAGCAGAACTTTGACAGGGCCCCAAGAGACCCAGTACTTC. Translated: CASRTLTGPQETQYF.

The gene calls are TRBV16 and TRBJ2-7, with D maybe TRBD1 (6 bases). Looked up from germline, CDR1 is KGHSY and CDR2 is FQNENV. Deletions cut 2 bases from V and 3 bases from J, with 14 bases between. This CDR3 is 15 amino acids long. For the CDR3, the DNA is TGTGCCAGCAGCCAAAGTGGTGGACAGATCTACGAGCAGTACTTC. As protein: CASSQSGGQIYEQYF.

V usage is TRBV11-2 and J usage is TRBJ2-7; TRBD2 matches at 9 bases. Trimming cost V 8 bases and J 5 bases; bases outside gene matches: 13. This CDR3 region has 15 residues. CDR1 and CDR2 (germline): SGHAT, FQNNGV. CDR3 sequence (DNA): TGTGCCAGCTACCCCGTAAGCGGGAGGTTCCACGAGCAGTACTTC. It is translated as CASYPVSGRFHEQYF.

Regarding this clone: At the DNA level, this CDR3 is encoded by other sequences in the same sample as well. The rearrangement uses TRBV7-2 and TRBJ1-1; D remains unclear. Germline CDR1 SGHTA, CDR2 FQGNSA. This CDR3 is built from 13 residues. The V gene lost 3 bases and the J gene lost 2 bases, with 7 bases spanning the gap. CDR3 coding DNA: TGTGCCAGCAGCTTGAACAGCAACACTGAAGCTTTCTTT. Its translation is CASSLNSNTEAFF. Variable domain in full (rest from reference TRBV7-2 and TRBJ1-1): GAGVSQSPSNKVTEKGKDVELRCDPISGHTALYWYRQSLGQGLEFLIYFQGNSAPDKSGLPSDRFSAERTGGSVSTLTIQRTQQEDSAVYLCASSLNSNTEAFFGQGTRLTVV.

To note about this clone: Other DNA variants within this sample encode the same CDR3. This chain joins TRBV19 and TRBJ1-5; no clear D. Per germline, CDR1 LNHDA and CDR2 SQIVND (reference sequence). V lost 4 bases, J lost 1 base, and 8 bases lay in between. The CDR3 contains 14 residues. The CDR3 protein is CASSREGSNQPQHF. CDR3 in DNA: TGTGCCAGTAGTAGGGAAGGGAGCAATCAGCCCCAGCATTTT.

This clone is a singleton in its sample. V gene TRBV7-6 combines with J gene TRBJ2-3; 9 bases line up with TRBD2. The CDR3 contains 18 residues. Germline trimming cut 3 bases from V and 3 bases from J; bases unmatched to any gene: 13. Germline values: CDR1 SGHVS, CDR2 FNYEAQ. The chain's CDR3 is CASSFSPGGGVGTDTQYF. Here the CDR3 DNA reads TGTGCCAGCAGCTTTTCCCCCGGCGGGGGGGTGGGGACAGATACGCAGTATTTT. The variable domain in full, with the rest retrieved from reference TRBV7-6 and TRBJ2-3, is GAGVSQSPRYKVTKRGQDVALRCDPISGHVSLYWYRQALGQGPEFLTYFNYEAQQDKSGLPNDRFSAERPEGSISTLTIQRTEQRDSAMYRCASSFSPGGGVGTDTQYFGPGTRLTVL.

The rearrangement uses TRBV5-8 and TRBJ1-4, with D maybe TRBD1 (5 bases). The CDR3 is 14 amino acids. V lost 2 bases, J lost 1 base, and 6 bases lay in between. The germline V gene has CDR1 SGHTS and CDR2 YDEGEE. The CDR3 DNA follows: TGTGCCAGCAGCTTTCAGGGAACTAATGAAAAACTGTTTTTT. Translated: CASSFQGTNEKLFF.

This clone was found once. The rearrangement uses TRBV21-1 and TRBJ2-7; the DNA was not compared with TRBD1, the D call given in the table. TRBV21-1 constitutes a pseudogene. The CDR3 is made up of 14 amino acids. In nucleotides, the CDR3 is TGTGCCAGCACCTGGGACAGGGAAAGTCACGAGCAGTACTTC. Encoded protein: CASTWDRESHEQYF.

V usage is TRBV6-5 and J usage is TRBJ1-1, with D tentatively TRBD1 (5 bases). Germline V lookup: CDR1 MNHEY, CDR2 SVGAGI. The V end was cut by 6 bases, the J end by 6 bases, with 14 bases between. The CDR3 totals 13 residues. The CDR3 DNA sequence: TGTGCCAGCAGACGCCGGGACGTCTCTGAAGCTTTCTTT. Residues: CASRRRDVSEAFF.

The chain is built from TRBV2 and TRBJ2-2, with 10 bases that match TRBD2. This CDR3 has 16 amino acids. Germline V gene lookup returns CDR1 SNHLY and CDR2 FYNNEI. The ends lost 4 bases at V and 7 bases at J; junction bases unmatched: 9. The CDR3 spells CASSGERGGFNGELFF. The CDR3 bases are TGTGCCAGCAGTGGAGAGCGGGGGGGCTTTAACGGGGAGCTGTTTTTT.

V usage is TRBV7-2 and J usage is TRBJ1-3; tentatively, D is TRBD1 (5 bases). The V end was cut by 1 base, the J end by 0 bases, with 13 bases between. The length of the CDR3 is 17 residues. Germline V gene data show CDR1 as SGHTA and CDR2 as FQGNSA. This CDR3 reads CASSLGAGPSSGNTIYF. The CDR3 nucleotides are TGTGCCAGCAGCTTAGGGGCAGGGCCTAGCTCTGGAAACACCATATATTTT. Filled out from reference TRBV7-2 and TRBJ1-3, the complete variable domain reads GAGVSQSPSNKVTEKGKDVELRCDPISGHTALYWYRQSLGQGLEFLIYFQGNSAPDKSGLPSDRFSAERTGGSVSTLTIQRTQQEDSAVYLCASSLGAGPSSGNTIYFGEGSWLTVV.

The CDR3 sequence: CASRSSGWGVYEQYF. The CDR3 DNA reads as TGTGCCAGCAGGTCTTCAGGGTGGGGGGTCTACGAGCAGTACTTC. The rearrangement links TRBV6-5 to TRBJ2-7, with D tentatively TRBD2 (6 bases). Trimming stripped 6 bases from V and 3 bases from J, with 18 bases between. The CDR3 length is 15 residues. The germline V gene has CDR1 MNHEY and CDR2 SVGAGI.

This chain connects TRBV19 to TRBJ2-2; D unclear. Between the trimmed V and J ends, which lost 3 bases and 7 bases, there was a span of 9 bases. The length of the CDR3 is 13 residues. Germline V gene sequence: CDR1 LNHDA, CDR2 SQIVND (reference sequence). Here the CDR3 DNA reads TGTGCCAGTAGTATCCCAAACGGCGGGGAGCTGTTTTTT. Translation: CASSIPNGGELFF.

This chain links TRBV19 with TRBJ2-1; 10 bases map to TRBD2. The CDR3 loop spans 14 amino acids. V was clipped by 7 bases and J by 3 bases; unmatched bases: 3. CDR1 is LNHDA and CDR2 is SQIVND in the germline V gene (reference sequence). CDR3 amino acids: CASTGLADYNEQFF. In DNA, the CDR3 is TGTGCCAGTACTGGACTAGCGGACTACAATGAGCAGTTCTTC.

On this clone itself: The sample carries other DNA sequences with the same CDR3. CDR3: CASSLKGSTDTQYF. The CDR3 region has the DNA TGTGCCAGCAGCTTGAAAGGGAGCACAGATACGCAGTATTTT. The chain joins TRBV7-9 to TRBJ2-3; no firm D call. The CDR3 has 14 amino acids. V was shortened by 3 bases and J by 0 bases, with 7 bases between the two germline ends. Germline V lookup: CDR1 SEHNR, CDR2 FQNEAQ (reference sequence).

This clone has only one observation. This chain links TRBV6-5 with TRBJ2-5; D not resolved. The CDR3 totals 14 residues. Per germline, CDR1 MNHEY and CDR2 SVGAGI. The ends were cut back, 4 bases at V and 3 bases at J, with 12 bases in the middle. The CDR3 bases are TGTGCCAGCAGTTCCCGAGAGGTAGAAGAGACCCAGTACTTC. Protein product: CASSSREVEETQYF.

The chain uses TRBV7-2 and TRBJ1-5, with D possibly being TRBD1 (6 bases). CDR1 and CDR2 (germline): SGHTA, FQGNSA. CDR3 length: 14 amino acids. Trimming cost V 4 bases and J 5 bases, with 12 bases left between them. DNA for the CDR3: TGTGCCAGCAGCTCCGGGACATTAGATCAGCCCCAGCATTTT. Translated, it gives CASSSGTLDQPQHF.

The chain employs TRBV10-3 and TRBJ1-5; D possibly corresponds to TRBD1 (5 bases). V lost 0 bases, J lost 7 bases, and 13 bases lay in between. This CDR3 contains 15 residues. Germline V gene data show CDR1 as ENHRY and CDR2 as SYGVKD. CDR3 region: CAISESAGIGQPQHF. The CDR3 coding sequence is TGTGCCATCAGTGAGTCGGCAGGGATCGGCCAGCCCCAGCATTTT.

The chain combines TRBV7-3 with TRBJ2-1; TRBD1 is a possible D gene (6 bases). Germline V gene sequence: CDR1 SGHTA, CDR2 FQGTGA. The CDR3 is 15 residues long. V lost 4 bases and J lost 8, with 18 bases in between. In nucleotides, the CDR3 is TGTGCCAGCAGCTCACAGGGTATCGGGTTAGATGAGCAGTTCTTC. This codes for CASSSQGIGLDEQFF.

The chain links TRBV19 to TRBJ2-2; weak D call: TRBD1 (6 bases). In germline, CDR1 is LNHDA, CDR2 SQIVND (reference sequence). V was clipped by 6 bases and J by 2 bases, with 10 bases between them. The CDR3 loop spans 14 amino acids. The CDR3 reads CASSRGHNTGELFF. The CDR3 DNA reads TGTGCCAGTAGCCGGGGACATAACACCGGGGAGCTGTTTTTT.